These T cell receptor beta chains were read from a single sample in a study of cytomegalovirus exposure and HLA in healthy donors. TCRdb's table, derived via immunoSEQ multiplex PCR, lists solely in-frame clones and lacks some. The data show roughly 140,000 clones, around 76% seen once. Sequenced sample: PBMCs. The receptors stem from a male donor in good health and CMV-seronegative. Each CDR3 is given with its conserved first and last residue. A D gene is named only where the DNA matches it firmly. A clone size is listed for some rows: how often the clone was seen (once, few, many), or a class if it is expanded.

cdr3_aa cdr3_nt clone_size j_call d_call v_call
CASSLTGGINGYTF TGTGCCAGCAGTTTGACAGGGGGTATTAATGGCTACACCTTC few TRBJ1-2 TRBD1 TRBV27
CASGLVRTGPEVQYF TGTGCTAGTGGTTTGGTCAGGACAGGCCCCGAGGTGCAGTACTTC NA TRBJ2-7 TRBD1 TRBV12-5
CAWSGDSSNYGYTF TGTGCCTGGAGTGGGGACAGTTCTAACTATGGCTACACCTTC NA TRBJ1-2 TRBD1 TRBV30
CASSYTIRDRTYEQYF TGTGCCAGCAGCTATACTATAAGGGACAGGACTTACGAGCAGTACTTC once TRBJ2-7 TRBD1 TRBV5-5
CASSLYGTEYEQYF TGTGCCAGCAGTTTATATGGGACAGAGTACGAGCAGTACTTC NA TRBJ2-7 TRBD1 TRBV27
CASSQGGVEAFF TGTGCCAGCAGCCAGGGCGGGGTTGAAGCTTTCTTT NA TRBJ1-1 NA TRBV7-9
CASSVALGRGRDTEAFF TGTGCCAGCAGCGTAGCTCTTGGCAGGGGGCGCGACACTGAAGCTTTCTTT NA TRBJ1-1 TRBD1 TRBV9
CASSLTPGTARYEQYF TGTGCCAGCAGCCTGACACCCGGGACAGCCCGCTACGAGCAGTACTTC NA TRBJ2-7 TRBD1 TRBV7-9
CASSPSGLAGVQETQYF TGTGCCAGCAGCCCGAGCGGACTAGCGGGGGTACAAGAGACCCAGTACTTC NA TRBJ2-5 TRBD2 TRBV7-2
CATRTRVTGELFF TGTGCCACCAGGACCAGGGTAACCGGGGAGCTGTTTTTT NA TRBJ2-2 NA TRBV15
CASSLDTNEQFF TGTGCCAGCAGCTTAGATACAAATGAGCAGTTCTTC NA TRBJ2-1 NA TRBV11-3
CASSLVGRSTEAFF TGTGCCAGCAGCTTGGTGGGGCGGAGCACTGAAGCTTTCTTT NA TRBJ1-1 NA TRBV5-5
CASSFYSGYETQYF TGTGCCAGCAGCTTTTATTCGGGGTATGAGACCCAGTACTTC NA TRBJ2-5 NA TRBV5-6
CASSPSGRSNEQFF TGTGCCAGCAGCCCTAGCGGGAGATCAAATGAGCAGTTCTTC few TRBJ2-1 TRBD2 TRBV27
CASSPPGQFSYEQYF TGTGCCAGCTCACCACCGGGACAGTTTTCCTACGAGCAGTACTTC NA TRBJ2-7 TRBD1 TRBV18